This TCR beta chain appears in the sequencing data of a study of cytomegalovirus exposure and HLA in healthy donors. A remark on this clone: Antigen unknown.

Assay used: immunoSEQ multiplex PCR; TCRdb lists only in-frame clones, some missing. The sample gives under 250,000 clones, around nine tenths of which show up once; 2% is in the top ten. Study results and limitations: In vitro experiments confirmed that a few CMV-associated chains were specific for CMV antigens.

The CDR3 totals 13 residues. The V end was cut by 1 base, the J end by 4 bases, with 5 bases between. Germline V lookup: CDR1 SGDLS, CDR2 YYNGEE. The sequenced sample consisted of PBMCs. This chain uses TRBV9 with TRBJ1-4; no reliable D call. This TCR was sampled from a woman aged 18-35 years in good health and CMV-seropositive. The CDR3 region has the DNA TGTGCCAGCAGCGTATCTCTTAATGAAAAACTGTTTTTT. Its protein product is CASSVSLNEKLFF.